The source of this T cell receptor (beta chain) is a study of early T cells in non-severe SARS-CoV-2 infection. Whole-study context: Unsorted whole-blood RNA was sequenced in bulk, leaving chains unpaired. Study-wide results and caveats: Anti-spike CD8 responses were favored by VDJdb matching, which missed private and CD4 specificities.

The CDR3 length is 13 residues, termini included. Germline V gene data show CDR1 as SEHNR and CDR2 as FQNEAQ (reference sequence). Points on this clonotype: Antigen: not known. The DNA is left out, because the CDR3 cannot be placed on it with certainty; the CDR3 is given as TCRdb lists it.

Unique molecular identifiers were attached to individual cDNA molecules. Via MiXCR, TCRdb re-called the 5' RACE reads, giving one row per CDR3 protein. The sample yields approximately 50,000 distinct CDR3 sequences, around 10% seen once. This TCR came from an adult who was a healthcare worker with PCR-confirmed SARS-CoV-2 infection or an uninfected control (not recorded which). The rearrangement joins TRBV7-9 to TRBJ2-7. The source material was whole blood. The CDR3 sequence is CASSLFLSNEQYF.